The text below deals with one T cell receptor (beta chain). The data were taken from a study of cytomegalovirus exposure and HLA in healthy donors. In the PCR, 60 Vbeta and 13 Jbeta primers were used. Method: immunoSEQ multiplex PCR; TCRdb's copy keeps in-frame clones and lacks some. The data contain around 100,000 clones, about two thirds of them singletons. Sequencing was performed on PBMCs. This TCR derives from a man aged 30 to 45 in good health and CMV-seropositive.

This CDR3 is CASSQGSGTEGGYTF. CDR3 coding DNA: TGCGCCAGCAGCCAAGGATCCGGGACAGAGGGTGGCTACACCTTC. The chain joins TRBV4-1 to TRBJ1-2; 7 positions agree with TRBD1. The CDR3 runs to 15 residues. Germline lookup yields CDR1 MGHRA and CDR2 YSYEKL. Trimming at V came to 1 base and at J to 7 bases, leaving 9 bases not matched to a gene.